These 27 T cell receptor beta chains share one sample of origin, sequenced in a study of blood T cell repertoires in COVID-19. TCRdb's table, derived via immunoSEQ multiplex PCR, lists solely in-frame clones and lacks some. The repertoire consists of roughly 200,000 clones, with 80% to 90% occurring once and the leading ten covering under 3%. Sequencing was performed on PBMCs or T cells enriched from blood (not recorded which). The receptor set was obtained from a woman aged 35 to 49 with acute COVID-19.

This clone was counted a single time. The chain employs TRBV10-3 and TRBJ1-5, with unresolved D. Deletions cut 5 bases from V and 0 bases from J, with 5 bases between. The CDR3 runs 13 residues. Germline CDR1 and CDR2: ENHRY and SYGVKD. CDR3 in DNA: TGTGCCATCAGTCGGGGTAGCAATCAGCCCCAGCATTTT. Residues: CAISRGSNQPQHF.

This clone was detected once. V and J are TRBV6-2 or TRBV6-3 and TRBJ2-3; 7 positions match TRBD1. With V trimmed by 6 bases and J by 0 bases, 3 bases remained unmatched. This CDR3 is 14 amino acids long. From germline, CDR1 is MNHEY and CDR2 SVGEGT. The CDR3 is CASSRTGSTDTQYF. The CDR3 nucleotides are TGTGCCAGCAGCCGGACAGGCAGCACAGATACGCAGTATTTT.

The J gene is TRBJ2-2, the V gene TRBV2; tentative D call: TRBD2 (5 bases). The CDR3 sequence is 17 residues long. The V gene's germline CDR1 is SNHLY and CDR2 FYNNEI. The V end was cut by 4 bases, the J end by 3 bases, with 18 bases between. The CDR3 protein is CASSVTKGYGDTGELFF. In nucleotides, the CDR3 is TGTGCCAGCAGTGTGACTAAGGGTTACGGGGACACCGGGGAGCTGTTTTTT.

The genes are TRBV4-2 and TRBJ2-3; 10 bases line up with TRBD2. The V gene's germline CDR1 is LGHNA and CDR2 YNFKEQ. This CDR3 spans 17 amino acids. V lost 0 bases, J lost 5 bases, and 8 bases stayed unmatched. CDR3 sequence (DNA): TGTGCCAGCAGCCAAGATGGCCTAGCGGGGGTGGGAGATACGCAGTATTTT. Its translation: CASSQDGLAGVGDTQYF.

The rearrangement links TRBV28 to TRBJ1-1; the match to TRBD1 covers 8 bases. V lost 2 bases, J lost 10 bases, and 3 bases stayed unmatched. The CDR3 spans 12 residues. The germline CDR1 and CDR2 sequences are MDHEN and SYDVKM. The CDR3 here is CASSLLDRGAFF. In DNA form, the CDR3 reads TGTGCCAGCAGTTTACTTGACAGGGGAGCTTTCTTT.

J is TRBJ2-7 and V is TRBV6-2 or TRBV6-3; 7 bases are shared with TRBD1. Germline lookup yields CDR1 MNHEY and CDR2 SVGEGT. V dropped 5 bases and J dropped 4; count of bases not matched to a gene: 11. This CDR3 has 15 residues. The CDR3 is CASSRTGRFDYEQYF. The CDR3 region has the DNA TGTGCCAGCAGTAGGACAGGCCGATTCGATTACGAGCAGTACTTC.

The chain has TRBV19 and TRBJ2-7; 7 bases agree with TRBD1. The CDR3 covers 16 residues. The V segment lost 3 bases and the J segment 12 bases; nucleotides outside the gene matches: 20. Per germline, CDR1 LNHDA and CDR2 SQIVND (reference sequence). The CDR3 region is CASSISHTGTEKITYF. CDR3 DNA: TGTGCCAGTAGTATTTCCCATACCGGGACAGAAAAAATCACGTACTTC.

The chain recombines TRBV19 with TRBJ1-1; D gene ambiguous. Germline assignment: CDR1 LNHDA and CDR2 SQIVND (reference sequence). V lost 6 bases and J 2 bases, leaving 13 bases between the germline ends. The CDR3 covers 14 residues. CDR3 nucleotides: TGTGCCAGTAGAATGCATCAGGTCAACACTGAAGCTTTCTTT. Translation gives CASRMHQVNTEAFF.

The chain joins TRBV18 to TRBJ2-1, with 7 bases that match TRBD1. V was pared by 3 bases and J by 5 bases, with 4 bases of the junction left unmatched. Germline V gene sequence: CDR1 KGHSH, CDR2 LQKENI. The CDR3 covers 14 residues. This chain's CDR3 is CASSPQQGHNEQFF. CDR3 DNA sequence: TGTGCCAGCTCACCTCAACAGGGGCACAATGAGCAGTTCTTC.

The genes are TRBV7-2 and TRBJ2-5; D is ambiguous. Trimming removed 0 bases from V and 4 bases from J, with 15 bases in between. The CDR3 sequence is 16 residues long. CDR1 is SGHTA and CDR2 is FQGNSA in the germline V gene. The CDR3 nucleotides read TGTGCCAGCAGCTTAGCTGTGTTGAACTCAGGAGAGACCCAGTACTTC. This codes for CASSLAVLNSGETQYF.

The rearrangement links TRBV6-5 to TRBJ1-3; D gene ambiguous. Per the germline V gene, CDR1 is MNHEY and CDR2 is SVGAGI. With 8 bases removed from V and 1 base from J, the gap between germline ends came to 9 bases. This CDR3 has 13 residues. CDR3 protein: CASARASGNTIYF. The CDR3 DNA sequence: TGTGCCAGCGCGAGGGCATCTGGAAACACCATATATTTT.

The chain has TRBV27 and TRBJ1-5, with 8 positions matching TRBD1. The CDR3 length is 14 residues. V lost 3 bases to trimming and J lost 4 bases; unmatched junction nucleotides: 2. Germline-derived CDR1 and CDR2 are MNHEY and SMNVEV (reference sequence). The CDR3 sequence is CASSFGDRNQPQHF. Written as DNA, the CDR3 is TGTGCCAGCAGTTTTGGGGACAGGAATCAGCCCCAGCATTTT.

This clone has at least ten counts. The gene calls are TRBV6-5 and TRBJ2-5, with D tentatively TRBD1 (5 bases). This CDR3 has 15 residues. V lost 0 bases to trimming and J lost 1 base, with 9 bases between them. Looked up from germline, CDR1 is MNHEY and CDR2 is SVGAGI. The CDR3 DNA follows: TGTGCCAGCAGTTACTCAGGGGCGTTCCAAGAGACCCAGTACTTC. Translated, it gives CASSYSGAFQETQYF.

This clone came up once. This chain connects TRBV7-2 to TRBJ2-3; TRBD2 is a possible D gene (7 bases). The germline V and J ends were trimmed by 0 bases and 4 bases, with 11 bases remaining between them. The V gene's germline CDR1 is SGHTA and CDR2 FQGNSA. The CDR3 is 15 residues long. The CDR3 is CASSLAPGGADTQYF. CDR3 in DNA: TGTGCCAGCAGCTTAGCCCCGGGGGGCGCAGATACGCAGTATTTT.

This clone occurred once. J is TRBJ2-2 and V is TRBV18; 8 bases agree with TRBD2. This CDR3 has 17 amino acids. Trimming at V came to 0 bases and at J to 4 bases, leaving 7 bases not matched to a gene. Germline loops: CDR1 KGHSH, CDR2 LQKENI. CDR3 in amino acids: CASSPPGVAGPTGELFF. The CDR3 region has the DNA TGTGCCAGCTCACCACCTGGGGTAGCGGGGCCCACCGGGGAGCTGTTTTTT.

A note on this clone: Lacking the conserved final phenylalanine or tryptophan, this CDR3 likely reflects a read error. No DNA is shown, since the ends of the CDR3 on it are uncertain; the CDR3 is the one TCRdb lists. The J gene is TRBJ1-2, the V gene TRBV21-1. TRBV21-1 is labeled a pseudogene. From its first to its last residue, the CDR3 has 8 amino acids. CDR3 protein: CASSLRSR.

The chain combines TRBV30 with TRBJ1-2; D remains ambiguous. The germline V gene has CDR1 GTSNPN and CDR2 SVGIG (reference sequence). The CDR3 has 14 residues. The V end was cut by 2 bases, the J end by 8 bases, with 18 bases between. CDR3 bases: TGTGCCTGGAGTCCCACCCCGACATCGCAGGGCTACACCTTC. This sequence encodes CAWSPTPTSQGYTF.

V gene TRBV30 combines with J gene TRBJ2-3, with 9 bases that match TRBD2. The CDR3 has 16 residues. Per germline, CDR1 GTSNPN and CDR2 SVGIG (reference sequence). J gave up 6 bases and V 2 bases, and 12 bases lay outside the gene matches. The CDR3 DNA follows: TGTGCCTGGAGTAGCGGGGGGCGTAAACATTTGGATACGCAGTATTTT. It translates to CAWSSGGRKHLDTQYF.

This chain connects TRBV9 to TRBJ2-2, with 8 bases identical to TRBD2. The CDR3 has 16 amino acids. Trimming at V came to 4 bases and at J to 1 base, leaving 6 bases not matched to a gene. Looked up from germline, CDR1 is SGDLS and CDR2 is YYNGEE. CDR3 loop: CASSPHSGGNTGELFF. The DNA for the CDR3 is TGTGCCAGCAGCCCTCACAGCGGGGGGAACACCGGGGAGCTGTTTTTT.

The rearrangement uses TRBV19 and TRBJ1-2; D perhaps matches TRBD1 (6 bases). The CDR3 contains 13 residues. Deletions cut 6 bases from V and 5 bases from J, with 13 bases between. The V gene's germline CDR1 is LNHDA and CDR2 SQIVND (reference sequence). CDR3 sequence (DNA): TGTGCCAGTAGCTTCGGACAGTTTTATGGCTACACCTTC. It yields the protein CASSFGQFYGYTF.

CDR3 sequence: CASSFTKQGYGYTF. As DNA, the CDR3 is TGTGCCAGCAGTTTTACCAAACAGGGCTATGGCTACACCTTC. The chain links TRBV28 to TRBJ1-2, with TRBD1 as a possible D gene (6 bases). CDR3 length: 14 residues. Trimming cost V 3 bases and J 4 bases, with 12 bases left between them. In germline, CDR1 is MDHEN, CDR2 SYDVKM.

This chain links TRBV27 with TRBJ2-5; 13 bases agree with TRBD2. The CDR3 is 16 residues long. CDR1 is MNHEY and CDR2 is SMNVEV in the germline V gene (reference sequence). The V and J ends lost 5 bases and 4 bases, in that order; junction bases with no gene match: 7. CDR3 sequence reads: CASSPRGLAGLETQYF. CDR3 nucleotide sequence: TGTGCCAGCAGTCCTCGGGGACTAGCGGGGTTAGAGACCCAGTACTTC.

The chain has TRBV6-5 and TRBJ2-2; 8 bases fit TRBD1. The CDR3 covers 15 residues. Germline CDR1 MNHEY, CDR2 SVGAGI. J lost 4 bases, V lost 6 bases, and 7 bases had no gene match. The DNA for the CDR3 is TGTGCCAGCAGCCTTCGACAGGGGACCACCGGGGAGCTGTTTTTT. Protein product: CASSLRQGTTGELFF.

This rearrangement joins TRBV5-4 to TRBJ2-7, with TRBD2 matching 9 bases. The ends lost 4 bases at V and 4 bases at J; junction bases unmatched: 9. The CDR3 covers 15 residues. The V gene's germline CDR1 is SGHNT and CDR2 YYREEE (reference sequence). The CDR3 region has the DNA TGTGCCAGCAGCCGGGGGTCTAGCGGGATGTACGAGCAGTACTTC. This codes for CASSRGSSGMYEQYF.

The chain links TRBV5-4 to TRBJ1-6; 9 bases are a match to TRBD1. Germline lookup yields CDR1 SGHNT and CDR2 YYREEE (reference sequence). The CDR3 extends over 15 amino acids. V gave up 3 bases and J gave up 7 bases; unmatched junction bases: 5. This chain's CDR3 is CASSSTGTGNSPLHF. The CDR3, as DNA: TGTGCCAGCAGCTCGACCGGGACAGGGAATTCACCCCTCCACTTT.

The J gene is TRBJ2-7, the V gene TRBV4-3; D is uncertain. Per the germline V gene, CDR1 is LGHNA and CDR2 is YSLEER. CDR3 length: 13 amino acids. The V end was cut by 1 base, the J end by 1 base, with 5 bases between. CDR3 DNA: TGCGCCAGCAGCCAAGTGAGGTCCTACGAGCAGTACTTC. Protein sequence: CASSQVRSYEQYF.

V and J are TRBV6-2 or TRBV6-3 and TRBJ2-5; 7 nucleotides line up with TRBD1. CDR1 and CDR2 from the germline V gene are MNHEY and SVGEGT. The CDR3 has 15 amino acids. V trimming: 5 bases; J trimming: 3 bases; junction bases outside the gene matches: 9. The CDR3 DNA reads TGTGCCAGCAGTGGCCCCGGGACAGCAGAAGAGACCCAGTACTTC. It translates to CASSGPGTAEETQYF.